The entry below gives a single T cell receptor beta chain sequence along with its context. This record belongs to a study of blood T cell repertoires in COVID-19. TCRdb's table, derived via immunoSEQ multiplex PCR, lists solely in-frame clones and lacks some. This table holds 140,000 to 150,000 clones, roughly 88% found once. This CDR3 has 17 amino acids. V trimming: 2 bases; J trimming: 9 bases; junction bases outside the gene matches: 11. Germline CDR1 is SEHNR and CDR2 is FQNEAQ (reference sequence). The receptor comes from a woman aged 55 to 70 with COVID-19, enrolled during active disease. Sequencing input: peripheral blood. The rearrangement links TRBV7-9 to TRBJ1-6; 9 bases are a match to TRBD1. The CDR3 sequence is CASSLQAQGASSSPLHF. The CDR3 DNA sequence: TGTGCCAGCAGCTTACAGGCACAGGGGGCTTCTAGTTCACCCCTCCACTTT. Drawing the rest from reference TRBV7-9 and TRBJ1-6, the complete variable domain is DTGVSQNPRHKITKRGQNVTFRCDPISEHNRLYWYRQTLGQGPEFLTYFQNEAQLEKSRLLSDRFSAERPKGSFSTLEIQRTEQGDSAMYLCASSLQAQGASSSPLHFGNGTRLTVT.